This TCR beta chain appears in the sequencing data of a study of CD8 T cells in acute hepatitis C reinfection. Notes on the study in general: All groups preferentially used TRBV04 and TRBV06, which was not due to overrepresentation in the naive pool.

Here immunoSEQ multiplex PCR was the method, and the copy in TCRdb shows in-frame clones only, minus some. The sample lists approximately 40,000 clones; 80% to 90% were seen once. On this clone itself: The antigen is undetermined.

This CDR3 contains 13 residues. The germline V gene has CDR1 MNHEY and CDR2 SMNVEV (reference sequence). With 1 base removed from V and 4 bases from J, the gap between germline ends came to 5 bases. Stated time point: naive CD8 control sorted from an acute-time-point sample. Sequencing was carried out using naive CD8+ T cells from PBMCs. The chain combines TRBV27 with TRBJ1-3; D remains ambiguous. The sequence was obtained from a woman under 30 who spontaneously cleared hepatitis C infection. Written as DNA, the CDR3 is TGTGCCAGCAGTTTATTAGGGGGAAACACCATATATTTT. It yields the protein CASSLLGGNTIYF.